These 9 T cell receptor beta chains share one sample of origin, sequenced in a study of T cells of healthy individuals. TCRdb redid the calling of the 5' RACE reads with MiXCR, one entry per CDR3 protein. This table has tens of thousands of distinct CDR3 sequences, around 16% appearing once. These receptors all come from a human donor in good health.

This clonotype has only a few counts. The chain carries TRBV28 and TRBJ2-5; 10 nucleotides align to TRBD1. CDR1 and CDR2 (germline): MDHEN, SYDVKM. The CDR3 is made up of 15 amino acids. V was clipped by 3 bases and J by 2 bases; unmatched bases: 3. As DNA, the CDR3 is TGTGCCAGCAGTTTTGGGGACAGGGGACAAGAGACCCAGTACTTC. Translation gives CASSFGDRGQETQYF.

This clonotype was seen many times. J is TRBJ1-4 and V is TRBV20-1, with D hard to call. Germline assignment: CDR1 DFQATT and CDR2 SNEGSKA (reference sequence). CDR3 size: 20 residues. Trimming pared 0 bases from V and 0 bases from J, leaving 23 bases between. CDR3 nucleotides: TGCAGTGCTAGAGATTACTTGGACTCATCCATAACGGCAACTAATGAAAAACTGTTTTTT. Translation gives CSARDYLDSSITATNEKLFF.

This clonotype was seen a few times. The chain combines TRBV20-1 with TRBJ2-5; 8 bases fit TRBD2. CDR1 and CDR2 (germline): DFQATT, SNEGSKA (reference sequence). Germline trimming cut 3 bases from V and 5 bases from J; bases unmatched to any gene: 8. This CDR3 has 14 residues. The CDR3 nucleotides are TGCAGTGCTAGCAGTGCGGGAGGAGGGGAGACCCAGTACTTC. Its translation: CSASSAGGGETQYF.

This clonotype was detected many times. The chain has TRBV2 and TRBJ2-1; 9 nucleotides agree with TRBD1. Germline V gene sequence: CDR1 SNHLY, CDR2 FYNNEI. This CDR3 spans 14 amino acids. The ends lost 5 bases at V and 9 bases at J; junction bases unmatched: 8. The CDR3 spells CASSKTGGVSEQFF. The CDR3 DNA sequence: TGTGCCAGCAGTAAGACAGGGGGGGTGAGTGAGCAGTTCTTC.

In this sample, this clonotype turned up many times. The chain combines TRBV4-2 with TRBJ1-6; tentatively, D is TRBD1 (6 bases). The CDR3 has 17 amino acids. V was trimmed by 2 bases and J by 2 bases, leaving 13 bases between them. The germline V gene encodes CDR1 LGHNA and CDR2 YNFKEQ. CDR3: CASSQYRGATYNSPLHF. DNA of the CDR3: TGTGCCAGCAGCCAATATCGGGGGGCGACCTATAATTCACCCCTCCACTTT.

This chain uses TRBV12-3 or TRBV12-4 with TRBJ1-2; D gene uncertain. There are 13 residues in the CDR3. V lost 6 bases, J lost 4 bases, and 12 bases lay in between. CDR3 coding DNA: TGTGCCAGCAGCCCGGACGGGATCTATGGCTACACCTTC. This translates into CASSPDGIYGYTF.

This clonotype turned up a few times. V and J are TRBV25-1 and TRBJ1-2; 11 bases agree with TRBD1. The CDR3 covers 16 residues. The trim removed 5 bases at V and 2 bases at J, leaving 7 bases unmatched. Germline-derived CDR1 and CDR2 are MGHDK and SYGVNS. The DNA of the CDR3 is TGTGCCAGCAGTACACCTGGGACAGGGGGAAACTATGGCTACACCTTC. Its translation: CASSTPGTGGNYGYTF.

This clonotype was seen only a few times. V gene TRBV5-1 combines with J gene TRBJ2-5, with D perhaps assigned TRBD1 or TRBD2 (5 bases each). Germline loops: CDR1 SGHRS, CDR2 YFSETQ. Trimming stripped 4 bases from V and 1 base from J, with 11 bases between. This CDR3 spans 14 amino acids. CDR3 amino acids: CASSEGLIQETQYF. For the CDR3, the DNA is TGCGCCAGCAGCGAGGGGCTCATCCAAGAGACCCAGTACTTC.

A word on this clonotype: This sequence may be a read error, since a much larger clone differs from it by one base. The chain has TRBV29-1 and TRBJ1-1; D remains unclear. The ends were cut back, 4 bases at V and 4 bases at J, with 7 bases in the middle. This CDR3 spans 11 amino acids. From germline, CDR1 is SQVTM and CDR2 ANQGSEA. The CDR3 is CSVVKATEAFF. In DNA form, the CDR3 reads TGCAGCGTTGTCAAGGCCACTGAAGCTTTCTTT.